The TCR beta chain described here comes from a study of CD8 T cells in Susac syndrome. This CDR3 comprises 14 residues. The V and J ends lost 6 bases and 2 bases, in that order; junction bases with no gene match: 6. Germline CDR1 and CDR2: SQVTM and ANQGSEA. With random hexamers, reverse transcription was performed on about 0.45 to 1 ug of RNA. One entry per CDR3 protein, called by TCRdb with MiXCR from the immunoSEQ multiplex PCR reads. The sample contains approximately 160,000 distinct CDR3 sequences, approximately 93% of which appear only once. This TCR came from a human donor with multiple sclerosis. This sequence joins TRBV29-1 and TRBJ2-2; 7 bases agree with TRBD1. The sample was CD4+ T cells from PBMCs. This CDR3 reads CSVLDRVNTGELFF. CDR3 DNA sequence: TGCAGCGTGCTAGACAGGGTTAACACCGGGGAGCTGTTTTTT.